This T cell receptor beta chain comes out of a study of blood T cell repertoires in COVID-19. Assay used: immunoSEQ multiplex PCR; TCRdb lists only in-frame clones, some missing. Among tens of thousands of clones listed, over 80% were seen once. This clone is judged medium-sized. V lost 4 bases, J lost 2 bases, and 2 bases stayed unmatched. From germline, CDR1 is SGHVS and CDR2 FQNEAQ. This CDR3 has 13 amino acids. This clonotype was sampled from a woman aged 45-60 years with acute or convalescent COVID-19. Sequencing used peripheral blood. The gene calls are TRBV7-8 and TRBJ2-7; TRBD1 matches 7 bases. The CDR3 DNA reads TGTGCCAGCAGCTCGGGACAGCCCTACGAGCAGTACTTC. It yields the protein CASSSGQPYEQYF.